These 29 T cell receptor beta chains originate from one sample sequenced in a study of shared clonotypes between healthy human individuals. Measured with immunoSEQ multiplex PCR; TCRdb has only the in-frame clones, and not every one. Here the sample spans hundreds of thousands of clones, 72% being singletons. The material sequenced was memory CD4+ T cells sorted from blood. Subset reported: CD45RA-negative fraction. The receptors were sampled from a woman aged 25-40 years in good health.

This chain links TRBV5-1 with TRBJ2-3; 9 positions match TRBD2. V gave up 6 bases and J gave up 4 bases; unmatched junction bases: 6. Germline V CDR1 and CDR2: SGHRS, YFSETQ. The CDR3 has 14 residues. In DNA form, the CDR3 reads TGCGCCAGCACCCCGGGACTAGCCCCAGATACGCAGTATTTT. This sequence encodes CASTPGLAPDTQYF. The variable domain in full, completed from reference TRBV5-1 and TRBJ2-3, reads KAGVTQTPRYLIKTRGQQVTLSCSPISGHRSVSWYQQTPGQGLQFLFEYFSETQRNKGNFPGRFSGRQFSNSRSEMNVSTLELGDSALYLCASTPGLAPDTQYFGPGTRLTVL.

This chain connects TRBV18 to TRBJ2-7; no clear D gene. Deletions cut 3 bases from V and 0 bases from J, with 15 bases between. Germline lookup yields CDR1 KGHSH and CDR2 LQKENI. The CDR3 has 16 amino acids. The CDR3 spells CASSPGWAASSYEQYF. The DNA for the CDR3 is TGTGCCAGCTCACCGGGATGGGCTGCTAGCTCCTACGAGCAGTACTTC.

The genes are TRBV19 and TRBJ2-2, with D perhaps being TRBD1 or TRBD2 (5 bases each). The V end lost 7 bases, the J end lost 4 bases, and 13 bases lay between the germline ends. Germline V CDR1 and CDR2: LNHDA, SQIVND (reference sequence). The CDR3 has 14 residues. The CDR3 nucleotides are TGTGCCAGTAATGGGGACCGGGGCACCGGGGAGCTGTTTTTT. Its translation is CASNGDRGTGELFF.

The CDR3 spells CASSPNSQGSQETQYF. The CDR3 region has the DNA TGTGCCAGCAGCCCCAACTCTCAGGGTTCCCAAGAGACCCAGTACTTC. The rearrangement links TRBV11-3 to TRBJ2-5, with D possibly matching TRBD1 (5 bases). In germline, CDR1 is SGHNT, CDR2 YENEEA. Trimming took off 5 bases at V and 1 base at J, with 17 bases between the two ends. The CDR3 extends over 16 amino acids.

The chain joins TRBV18 to TRBJ2-1; 9 nucleotides agree with TRBD2. The junction had 10 bases not matched to a gene; V was cut back by 4 bases and J by 9 bases. The CDR3 runs to 15 residues. Per germline, CDR1 KGHSH and CDR2 LQKENI. The CDR3 nucleotides read TGTGCCAGCTCACGACGACTAGCGGACTCTATTGAGCAGTTCTTC. Protein: CASSRRLADSIEQFF.

V usage is TRBV5-4 and J usage is TRBJ2-1; TRBD2 agrees at 10 bases. Trimming cost V 4 bases and J 6 bases; bases outside gene matches: 7. The length of the CDR3 is 15 residues. The germline V gene encodes CDR1 SGHNT and CDR2 YYREEE (reference sequence). CDR3 coding DNA: TGTGCCAGCAGCGTGGGACTAGCGAGAGGCAATGAGCAGTTCTTC. Encoded protein: CASSVGLARGNEQFF. Looking up the rest from reference TRBV5-4 and TRBJ2-1 gives the full variable domain: ETGVTQSPTHLIKTRGQQVTLRCSSQSGHNTVSWYQQALGQGPQFIFQYYREEENGRGNFPPRFSGLQFPNYSSELNVNALELDDSALYLCASSVGLARGNEQFFGPGTRLTVL.

The chain uses TRBV5-1 and TRBJ2-3, with 9 bases matching TRBD1. V lost 6 bases, J lost 2 bases, and 4 bases stayed unmatched. Per germline, CDR1 SGHRS and CDR2 YFSETQ. CDR3 size: 14 residues. The CDR3 is CASKGQGYTDTQYF. In nucleotides, the CDR3 is TGCGCCAGCAAGGGACAGGGCTACACAGATACGCAGTATTTT.

The chain joins TRBV6-5 to TRBJ1-3; D is unclear. V was shortened by 4 bases and J by 0 bases, with 10 bases between the two germline ends. The CDR3 has 15 residues. The germline V gene encodes CDR1 MNHEY and CDR2 SVGAGI. The CDR3 coding sequence is TGTGCCAGCAGTTTTAGAGAGAGCTCTGGAAACACCATATATTTT. Protein product: CASSFRESSGNTIYF.

Note on this clone: Other DNA sequences in the sample encode the same CDR3. The chain has TRBV29-1 and TRBJ2-3; maybe TRBD1 (6 bases). The CDR3 runs 12 residues. The V end was cut by 5 bases, the J end by 3 bases, with 9 bases between. Germline-derived CDR1 and CDR2 are SQVTM and ANQGSEA. Written as DNA, the CDR3 is TGCAGCGTTCTTCAGGGGACAGATACGCAGTATTTT. Residues: CSVLQGTDTQYF.

The CDR3 is CASSQWISVIGELFF. Here the CDR3 DNA reads TGCGCCAGCAGCCAGTGGATATCGGTGATCGGGGAGCTGTTTTTT. This chain uses TRBV4-1 with TRBJ2-2; D remains unclear. The CDR3 is made up of 15 amino acids. V lost 3 bases, J lost 7 bases, and 15 bases lay in between. Germline V lookup: CDR1 MGHRA, CDR2 YSYEKL.

The chain is built from TRBV18 and TRBJ2-6; no definite D call. Germline assignment: CDR1 KGHSH and CDR2 LQKENI. The V end lost 2 bases, the J end lost 0 bases, and 11 bases lay between the germline ends. This CDR3 spans 17 amino acids. The CDR3 loop reads CASSPRTADSGANVLTF. In DNA form, the CDR3 reads TGTGCCAGCTCACCAAGGACGGCCGACTCTGGGGCCAACGTCCTGACTTTC. The full variable domain, in which reference TRBV18 and TRBJ2-6 provide the parts outside the CDR3, is NAGVMQNPRHLVRRRGQEARLRCSPMKGHSHVYWYRQLPEEGLKFMVYLQKENIIDESGMPKERFSAEFPKEGPSILRIQQVVRGDSAAYFCASSPRTADSGANVLTFGAGSRLTVL.

This clone was picked up a small number of times. J is TRBJ1-5 and V is TRBV19; weak D call: TRBD1 (5 bases). CDR1 is LNHDA and CDR2 is SQIVND in the germline V gene (reference sequence). The CDR3 extends over 14 amino acids. Between the trimmed V and J ends, which lost 3 bases and 4 bases, there was a span of 10 bases. CDR3 loop: CASSIEGTNQPQHF. CDR3 coding DNA: TGTGCCAGTAGTATTGAGGGGACTAATCAGCCCCAGCATTTT.

This sequence joins TRBV18 and TRBJ1-1; D unclear. Looked up from germline, CDR1 is KGHSH and CDR2 is LQKENI. The CDR3 is 21 residues long. Trimming cost V 3 bases and J 1 base, with 30 bases left between them. The CDR3 is CASSPFPPTHQPPFRNTEAFF. CDR3 DNA sequence: TGTGCCAGCTCACCGTTTCCCCCCACCCACCAACCACCTTTCAGGAACACTGAAGCTTTCTTT.

J is TRBJ1-1 and V is TRBV19, with D maybe TRBD1 (5 bases). This CDR3 has 15 amino acids. The V end was cut by 1 base, the J end by 0 bases, with 9 bases between. Per germline, CDR1 LNHDA and CDR2 SQIVND (reference sequence). The CDR3 is CASSIVGVLNTEAFF. The DNA of the CDR3 is TGTGCCAGTAGTATAGTAGGGGTCTTGAACACTGAAGCTTTCTTT.

The V and J genes are TRBV18 and TRBJ1-4, with D possibly matching TRBD1 (6 bases). Germline V CDR1 and CDR2: KGHSH, LQKENI. The CDR3 has 16 residues. Trimming pared 2 bases from V and 1 base from J, leaving 11 bases between. The CDR3 coding sequence is TGTGCCAGCTCACCAACAGGGAAGAAAACTAATGAAAAACTGTTTTTT. It encodes CASSPTGKKTNEKLFF.

This clone was counted at least ten times. The chain is built from TRBV5-1 and TRBJ1-5, with 12 bases matching TRBD1. V was pared by 4 bases and J by 5 bases, with 7 bases of the junction left unmatched. This CDR3 is 16 amino acids long. The germline V gene has CDR1 SGHRS and CDR2 YFSETQ. The CDR3 sequence: CASSPGQGAQDQPQHF. In DNA, the CDR3 is TGCGCCAGCAGCCCGGGACAGGGGGCGCAGGATCAGCCCCAGCATTTT.

The rearrangement uses TRBV27 and TRBJ2-6; 7 nucleotides align to TRBD2. Germline CDR1 and CDR2: MNHEY and SMNVEV (reference sequence). The CDR3 length is 17 residues. Losses at the gene ends were 8 bases for V and 0 bases for J; bases not matched to a gene: 10. The CDR3 DNA follows: TGTGCCAGCCAGGCCTATTCGGGAGGCTCTGGGGCCAACGTCCTGACTTTC. It encodes CASQAYSGGSGANVLTF.

This clone was observed a handful of times. This chain joins TRBV29-1 and TRBJ2-1, with 10 bases matching TRBD1. The V and J ends lost 3 bases and 7 bases, in that order; junction bases with no gene match: 3. Germline CDR1 and CDR2: SQVTM and ANQGSEA. The CDR3 spans 13 residues. The CDR3 nucleotides read TGCAGCGTTGATGGGACAGGGGTTAATGAGCAGTTCTTC. Encoded protein: CSVDGTGVNEQFF.

V and J are TRBV6-6 and TRBJ2-1; 14 bases match TRBD2. This CDR3 region has 15 residues. Germline lookup yields CDR1 MNHNY and CDR2 SVGAGI (reference sequence). J was trimmed by 7 bases and V by 8 bases; bases with no gene match: 7. The CDR3 DNA sequence: TGTGCCAGCTCTACTGGGACTAGCGGGAGAAATGAGCAGTTCTTC. Its protein is CASSTGTSGRNEQFF.

The chain is built from TRBV7-6 and TRBJ2-3, with 7 bases that match TRBD2. The J segment lost 0 bases and the V segment lost 6 bases, leaving 12 bases of the junction unmatched. The CDR3 has 17 amino acids. Germline CDR1 and CDR2: SGHVS and FNYEAQ. The CDR3 here is CASSVRRSGASTDTQYF. The CDR3 DNA follows: TGTGCCAGCAGTGTTAGAAGGAGCGGGGCTAGCACAGATACGCAGTATTTT.

J is TRBJ2-1 and V is TRBV7-2; D is uncertain. V lost 4 bases and J lost 2, with 12 bases in between. CDR1 and CDR2 (germline): SGHTA, FQGNSA. The CDR3 loop spans 15 amino acids. In DNA form, the CDR3 reads TGTGCCAGCAGCTCGCGGTATCACGCCTACAATGAGCAGTTCTTC. Translated: CASSSRYHAYNEQFF.

V usage is TRBV19 and J usage is TRBJ2-7; D might be TRBD2 (6 bases). Trimming took 2 bases from V and 3 from J, leaving 14 bases between them. The CDR3 is 15 residues long. CDR1 is LNHDA, CDR2 SQIVND, per germline (reference sequence). CDR3 nucleotides: TGTGCCAGTAGTATAAGGGACTTAGCAGGCTACGAGCAGTACTTC. Translation gives CASSIRDLAGYEQYF.

The rearrangement uses TRBV4-1 and TRBJ1-5; 7 bases are a match to TRBD1. V was pared by 6 bases and J by 5 bases, with 7 bases of the junction left unmatched. This CDR3 contains 14 residues. CDR1 MGHRA and CDR2 YSYEKL come from the germline V gene. CDR3 nucleotide sequence: TGCGCCAGCAGTCTGACAGGGAACGATCAGCCCCAGCATTTT. This codes for CASSLTGNDQPQHF.

The V gene is TRBV2, the J gene TRBJ1-1, with D possibly TRBD1 on 5 matching bases. The germline V and J ends were trimmed by 5 bases and 3 bases, with 16 bases remaining between them. Germline V gene lookup returns CDR1 SNHLY and CDR2 FYNNEI. The CDR3 runs 15 residues. The CDR3 DNA is TGTGCCAGCAGTCCAGGGTCCGCCCTTGACACTGAAGCTTTCTTT. This gives the protein CASSPGSALDTEAFF.

The V gene is TRBV9, the J gene TRBJ2-2; 13 nucleotides line up with TRBD2. Looked up from germline, CDR1 is SGDLS and CDR2 is YYNGEE. The CDR3 runs to 15 residues. With 5 bases clipped from V and 5 bases from J, the junction kept 3 bases outside the gene matches. The CDR3 reads CASRRTSGSTGELFF. CDR3 sequence (DNA): TGTGCCAGCAGAAGGACTAGCGGGAGTACCGGGGAGCTGTTTTTT.

The gene calls are TRBV15 and TRBJ1-4; 7 positions agree with TRBD1. The J segment lost 4 bases and the V segment lost 1 base, leaving 3 bases of the junction unmatched. This CDR3 has 15 residues. Germline loops: CDR1 LNHNV, CDR2 YYDKDF (reference sequence). The CDR3 DNA is TGTGCCACCAGCAGAGTGACAGGGTATAATGAAAAACTGTTTTTT. Translated: CATSRVTGYNEKLFF.

Note on this clone: Other nucleotide sequences from this sample produce the same CDR3. The chain joins TRBV11-2 to TRBJ2-5; TRBD2 matches at 14 bases. Germline V gene lookup returns CDR1 SGHAT and CDR2 FQNNGV. This CDR3 region has 16 residues. V was clipped by 4 bases and J by 1 base; unmatched bases: 2. In DNA form, the CDR3 reads TGTGCCAGCAGCTCCGGGACTAGCGGGGGCCAAGAGACCCAGTACTTC. Amino acid sequence: CASSSGTSGGQETQYF.

The J gene is TRBJ1-1, the V gene TRBV28; D possibly corresponds to TRBD1 (5 bases). V lost 6 bases and J 1 base, leaving 12 bases between the germline ends. Germline CDR1 MDHEN, CDR2 SYDVKM. The CDR3 is 14 amino acids. CDR3 protein: CASRALQENTEAFF. The CDR3 DNA is TGTGCCAGCAGGGCCTTACAGGAGAACACTGAAGCTTTCTTT. Variable domain in full (rest from reference TRBV28 and TRBJ1-1): DVKVTQSSRYLVKRTGEKVFLECVQDMDHENMFWYRQDPGLGLRLIYFSYDVKMKEKGDIPEGYSVSREKKERFSLILESASTNQTSMYLCASRALQENTEAFFGQGTRLTVV.

V and J are TRBV16 and TRBJ1-3, with D uncertain. CDR3 size: 14 residues. Trimming took off 2 bases at V and 0 bases at J, with 5 bases between the two ends. Germline lookup yields CDR1 KGHSY and CDR2 FQNENV. The CDR3 DNA reads as TGTGCCAGCAGCCAAGAGTTCTCTGGAAACACCATATATTTT. It translates to CASSQEFSGNTIYF.